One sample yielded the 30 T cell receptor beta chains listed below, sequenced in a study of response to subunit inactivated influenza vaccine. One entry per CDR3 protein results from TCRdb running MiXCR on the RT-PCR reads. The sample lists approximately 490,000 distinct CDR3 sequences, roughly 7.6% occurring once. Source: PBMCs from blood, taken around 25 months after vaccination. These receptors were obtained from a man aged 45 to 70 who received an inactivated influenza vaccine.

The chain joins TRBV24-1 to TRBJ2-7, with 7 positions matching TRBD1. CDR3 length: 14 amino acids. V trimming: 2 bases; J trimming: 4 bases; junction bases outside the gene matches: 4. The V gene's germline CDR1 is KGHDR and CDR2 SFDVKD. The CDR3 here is CATSDSGTEYEQYF. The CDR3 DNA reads TGTGCCACCAGTGATTCCGGGACAGAATACGAGCAGTACTTC.

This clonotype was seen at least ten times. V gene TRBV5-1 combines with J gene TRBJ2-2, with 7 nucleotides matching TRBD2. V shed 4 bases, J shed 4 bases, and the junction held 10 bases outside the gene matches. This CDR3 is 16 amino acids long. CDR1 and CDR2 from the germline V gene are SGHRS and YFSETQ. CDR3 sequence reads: CASSPDLPSGTGELFF. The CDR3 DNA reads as TGCGCCAGCAGCCCCGATCTTCCTAGCGGCACCGGGGAGCTGTTTTTT.

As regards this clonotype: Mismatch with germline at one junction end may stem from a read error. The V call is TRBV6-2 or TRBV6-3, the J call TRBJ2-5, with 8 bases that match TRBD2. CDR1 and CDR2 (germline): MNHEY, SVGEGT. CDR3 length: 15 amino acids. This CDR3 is CARSLAGPIEETQYF. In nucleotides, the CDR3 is TGTGCCAGGAGTTTAGCGGGGCCGATTGAAGAGACCCAGTACTTC.

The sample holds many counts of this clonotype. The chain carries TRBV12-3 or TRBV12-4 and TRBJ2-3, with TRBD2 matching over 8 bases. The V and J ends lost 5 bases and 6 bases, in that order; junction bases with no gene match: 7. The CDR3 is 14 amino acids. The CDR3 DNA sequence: TGTGCCAGCAGTCCGGGACTAGGACTTGATACGCAGTATTTT. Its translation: CASSPGLGLDTQYF.

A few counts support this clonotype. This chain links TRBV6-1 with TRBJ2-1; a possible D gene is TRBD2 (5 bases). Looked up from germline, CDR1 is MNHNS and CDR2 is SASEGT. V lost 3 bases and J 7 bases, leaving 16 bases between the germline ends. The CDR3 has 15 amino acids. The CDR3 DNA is TGTGCCAGCAGTGAGTTCCGTGTGCGGGCGAATGAGCAGTTCTTC. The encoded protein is CASSEFRVRANEQFF.

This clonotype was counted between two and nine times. The CDR3 DNA is TGTGCCAGCAGCACCGGGACAAATCCCTACGAGCAGTACTTC. Its translation is CASSTGTNPYEQYF. The chain carries TRBV7-9 and TRBJ2-7, with D possibly matching TRBD1 (6 bases). Looked up from germline, CDR1 is SEHNR and CDR2 is FQNEAQ (reference sequence). The V end lost 5 bases, the J end lost 2 bases, and 13 bases lay between the germline ends. The CDR3 has 14 residues. Together with reference TRBV7-9 and TRBJ2-7, the CDR3 gives the full variable domain: DTGVSQNPRHKITKRGQNVTFRCDPISEHNRLYWYRQTLGQGPEFLTYFQNEAQLEKSRLLSDRFSAERPKGSFSTLEIQRTEQGDSAMYLCASSTGTNPYEQYFGPGTRLTVT.

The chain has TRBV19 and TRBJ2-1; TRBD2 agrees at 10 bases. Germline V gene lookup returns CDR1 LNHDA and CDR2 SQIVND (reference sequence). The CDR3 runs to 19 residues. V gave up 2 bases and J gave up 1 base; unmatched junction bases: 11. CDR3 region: CASSISNPILAGSYNEQFF. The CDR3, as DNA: TGTGCCAGTAGTATATCCAATCCCATACTAGCGGGATCCTACAATGAGCAGTTCTTC.

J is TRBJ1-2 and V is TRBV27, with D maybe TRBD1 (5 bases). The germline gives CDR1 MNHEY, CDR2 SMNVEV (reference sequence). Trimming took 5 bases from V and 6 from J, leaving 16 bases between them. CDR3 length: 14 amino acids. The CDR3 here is CASSPYGGVNGYTF. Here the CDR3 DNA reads TGTGCCAGCAGTCCCTACGGAGGGGTGAATGGCTACACCTTC.

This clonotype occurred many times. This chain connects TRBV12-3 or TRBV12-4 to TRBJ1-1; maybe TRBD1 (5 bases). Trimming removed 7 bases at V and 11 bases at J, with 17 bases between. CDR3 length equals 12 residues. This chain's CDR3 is CASIPSLGLAFF. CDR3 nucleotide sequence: TGTGCCAGCATCCCTAGTCTGGGGCTGGCTTTCTTT.

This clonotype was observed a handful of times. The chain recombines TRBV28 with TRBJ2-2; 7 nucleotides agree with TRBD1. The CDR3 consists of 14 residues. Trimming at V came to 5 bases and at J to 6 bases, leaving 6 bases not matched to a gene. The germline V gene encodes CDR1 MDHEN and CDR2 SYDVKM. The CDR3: CASSRQGGAGELFF. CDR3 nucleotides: TGTGCCAGCAGTCGACAGGGTGGCGCCGGGGAGCTGTTTTTT.

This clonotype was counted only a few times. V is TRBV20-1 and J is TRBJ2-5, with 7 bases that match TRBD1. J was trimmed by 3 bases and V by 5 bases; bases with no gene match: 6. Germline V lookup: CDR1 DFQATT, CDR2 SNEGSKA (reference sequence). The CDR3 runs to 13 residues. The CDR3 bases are TGCAGTGCTGGACTGGGACAGAAAGAGACCCAGTACTTC. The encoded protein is CSAGLGQKETQYF.

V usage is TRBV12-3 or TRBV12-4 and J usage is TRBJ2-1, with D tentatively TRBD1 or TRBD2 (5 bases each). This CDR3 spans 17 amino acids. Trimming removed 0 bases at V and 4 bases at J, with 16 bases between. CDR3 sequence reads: CASSLAIFWGSYNEQFF. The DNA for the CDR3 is TGTGCCAGCAGTTTAGCGATCTTCTGGGGGTCTTACAATGAGCAGTTCTTC.

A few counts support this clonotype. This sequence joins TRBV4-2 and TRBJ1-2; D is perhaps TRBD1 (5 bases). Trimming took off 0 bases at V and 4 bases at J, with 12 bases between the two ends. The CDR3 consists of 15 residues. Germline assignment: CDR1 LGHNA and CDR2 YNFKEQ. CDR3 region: CASSQDPAGFYGYTF. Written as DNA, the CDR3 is TGTGCCAGCAGCCAAGATCCCGCAGGGTTCTATGGCTACACCTTC.

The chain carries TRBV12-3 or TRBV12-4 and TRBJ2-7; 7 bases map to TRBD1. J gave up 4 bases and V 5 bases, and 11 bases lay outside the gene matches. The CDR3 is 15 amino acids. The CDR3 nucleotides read TGTGCCAGCAGTCCCGGGACAGAAGCCTTTTACGAGCAGTACTTC. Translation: CASSPGTEAFYEQYF.

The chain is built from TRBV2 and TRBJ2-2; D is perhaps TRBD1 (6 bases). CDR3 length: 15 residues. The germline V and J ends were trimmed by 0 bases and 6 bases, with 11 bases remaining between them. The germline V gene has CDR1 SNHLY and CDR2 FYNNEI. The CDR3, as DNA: TGTGCCAGCAGTGAAGCGATGGGGGCCTCCGGGGAGCTGTTTTTT. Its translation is CASSEAMGASGELFF.

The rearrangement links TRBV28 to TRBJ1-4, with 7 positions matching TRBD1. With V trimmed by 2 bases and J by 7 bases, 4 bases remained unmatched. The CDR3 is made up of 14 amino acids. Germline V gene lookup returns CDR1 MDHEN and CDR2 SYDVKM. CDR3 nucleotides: TGTGCCAGCAGTTTACCAGGGGGTCTTGAAAAACTGTTTTTT. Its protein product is CASSLPGGLEKLFF.

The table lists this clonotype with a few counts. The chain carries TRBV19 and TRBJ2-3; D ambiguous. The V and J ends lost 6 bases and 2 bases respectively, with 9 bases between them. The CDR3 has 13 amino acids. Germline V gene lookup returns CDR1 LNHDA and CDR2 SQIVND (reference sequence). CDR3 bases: TGTGCCAGTAGCTATGGAAACACAGATACGCAGTATTTT. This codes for CASSYGNTDTQYF. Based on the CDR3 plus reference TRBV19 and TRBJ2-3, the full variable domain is DGGITQSPKYLFRKEGQNVTLSCEQNLNHDAMYWYRQDPGQGLRLIYYSQIVNDFQKGDIAEGYSVSREKKESFPLTVTSAQKNPTAFYLCASSYGNTDTQYFGPGTRLTVL.

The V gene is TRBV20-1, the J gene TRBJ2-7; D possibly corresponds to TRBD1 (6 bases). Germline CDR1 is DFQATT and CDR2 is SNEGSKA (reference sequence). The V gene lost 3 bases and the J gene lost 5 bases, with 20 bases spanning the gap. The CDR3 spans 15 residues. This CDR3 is CSARNPYTGRNEQYF. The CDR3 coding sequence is TGCAGTGCTAGGAATCCTTATACAGGGCGGAACGAGCAGTACTTC.

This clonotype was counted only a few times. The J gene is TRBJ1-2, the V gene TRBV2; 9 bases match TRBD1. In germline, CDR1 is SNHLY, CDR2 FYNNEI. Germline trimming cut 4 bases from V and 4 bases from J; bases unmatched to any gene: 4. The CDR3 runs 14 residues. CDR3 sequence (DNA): TGTGCCAGCAGTGGGACAGGGGACAGCTATGGCTACACCTTC. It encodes CASSGTGDSYGYTF.

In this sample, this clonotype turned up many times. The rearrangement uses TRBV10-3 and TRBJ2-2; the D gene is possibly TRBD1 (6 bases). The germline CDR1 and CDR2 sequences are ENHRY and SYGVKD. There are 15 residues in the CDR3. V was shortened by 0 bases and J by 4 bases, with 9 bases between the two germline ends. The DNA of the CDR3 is TGTGCCATCAGTGAGTCCACAGGGACCACCGGGGAGCTGTTTTTT. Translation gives CAISESTGTTGELFF.

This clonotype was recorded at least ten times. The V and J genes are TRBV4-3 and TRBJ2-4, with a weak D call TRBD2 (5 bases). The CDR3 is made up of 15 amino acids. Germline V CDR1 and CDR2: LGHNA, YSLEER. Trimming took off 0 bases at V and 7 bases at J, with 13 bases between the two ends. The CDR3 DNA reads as TGCGCCAGCAGCCAAGAAGGCGGGCAACACAACATTCAGTACTTC. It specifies CASSQEGGQHNIQYF.

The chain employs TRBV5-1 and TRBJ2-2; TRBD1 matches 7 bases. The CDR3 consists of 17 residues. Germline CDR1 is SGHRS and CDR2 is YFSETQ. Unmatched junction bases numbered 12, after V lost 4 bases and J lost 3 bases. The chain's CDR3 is CASSKNRDRYYTGELFF. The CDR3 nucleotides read TGCGCCAGCAGCAAAAACCGGGACAGATATTACACCGGGGAGCTGTTTTTT.

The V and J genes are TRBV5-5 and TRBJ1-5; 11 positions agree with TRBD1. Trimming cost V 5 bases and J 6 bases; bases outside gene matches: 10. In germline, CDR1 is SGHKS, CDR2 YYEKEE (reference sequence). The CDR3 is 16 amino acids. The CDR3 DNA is TGTGCCAGCAGGTGGCCCCGGACAGGGGGCGGTCAGCCCCAGCATTTT. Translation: CASRWPRTGGGQPQHF. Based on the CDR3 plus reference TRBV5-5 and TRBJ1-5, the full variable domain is DAGVTQSPTHLIKTRGQQVTLRCSPISGHKSVSWYQQVLGQGPQFIFQYYEKEERGRGNFPDRFSARQFPNYSSELNVNALLLGDSALYLCASRWPRTGGGQPQHFGDGTRLSIL.

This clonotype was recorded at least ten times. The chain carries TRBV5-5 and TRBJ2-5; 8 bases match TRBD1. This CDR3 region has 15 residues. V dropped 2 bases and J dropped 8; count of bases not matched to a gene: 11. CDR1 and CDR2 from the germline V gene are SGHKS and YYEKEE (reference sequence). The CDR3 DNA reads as TGTGCCAGCAGCTTACTCTCCACAGGGGGGAACACCCAGTACTTC. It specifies CASSLLSTGGNTQYF.

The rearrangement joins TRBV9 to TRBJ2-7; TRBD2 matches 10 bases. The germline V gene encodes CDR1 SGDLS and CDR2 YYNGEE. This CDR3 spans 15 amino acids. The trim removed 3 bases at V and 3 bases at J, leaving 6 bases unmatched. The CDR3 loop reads CASSEGTSVYYEQYF. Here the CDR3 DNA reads TGTGCCAGCAGCGAAGGGACTAGCGTATACTACGAGCAGTACTTC.

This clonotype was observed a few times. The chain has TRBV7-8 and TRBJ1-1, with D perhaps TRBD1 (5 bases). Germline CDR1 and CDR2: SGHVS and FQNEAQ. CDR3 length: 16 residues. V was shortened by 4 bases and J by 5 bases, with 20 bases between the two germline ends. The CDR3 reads CASSSRAGWGGTEAFF. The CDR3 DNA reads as TGTGCCAGCAGCTCCCGAGCCGGGTGGGGGGGTACTGAAGCTTTCTTT.

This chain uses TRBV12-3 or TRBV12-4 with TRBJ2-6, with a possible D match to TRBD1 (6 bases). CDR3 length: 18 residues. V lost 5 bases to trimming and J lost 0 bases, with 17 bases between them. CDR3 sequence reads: CASSPTPGHPSGANVLTF. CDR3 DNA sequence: TGTGCCAGCAGTCCTACACCGGGACACCCCTCTGGGGCCAACGTCCTGACTTTC.

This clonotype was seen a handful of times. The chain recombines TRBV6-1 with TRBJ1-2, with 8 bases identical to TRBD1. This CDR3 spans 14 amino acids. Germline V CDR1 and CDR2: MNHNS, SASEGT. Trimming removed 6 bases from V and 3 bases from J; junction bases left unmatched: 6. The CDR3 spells CASRPGQGDYGYTF. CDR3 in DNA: TGTGCCAGCAGACCCGGACAGGGTGACTATGGCTACACCTTC.

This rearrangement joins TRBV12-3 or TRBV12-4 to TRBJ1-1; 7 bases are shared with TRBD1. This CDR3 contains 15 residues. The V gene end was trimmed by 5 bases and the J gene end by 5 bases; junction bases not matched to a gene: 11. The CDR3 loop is CASSLAEGALTEAFF. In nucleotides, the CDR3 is TGTGCCAGCAGTCTTGCCGAGGGGGCGCTGACTGAAGCTTTCTTT.

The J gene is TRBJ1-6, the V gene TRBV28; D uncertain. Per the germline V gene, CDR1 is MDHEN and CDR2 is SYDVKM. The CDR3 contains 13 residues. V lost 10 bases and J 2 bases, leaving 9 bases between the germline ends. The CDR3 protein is CATTPAYNSPLHF. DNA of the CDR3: TGTGCCACCACCCCGGCCTATAATTCACCCCTCCACTTT. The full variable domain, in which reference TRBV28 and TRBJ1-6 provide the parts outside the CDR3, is DVKVTQSSRYLVKRTGEKVFLECVQDMDHENMFWYRQDPGLGLRLIYFSYDVKMKEKGDIPEGYSVSREKKERFSLILESASTNQTSMYLCATTPAYNSPLHFGNGTRLTVT.